Only one count was recorded for the clone carrying this T cell receptor beta chain. This entry belongs to a study of blood T cell repertoires in COVID-19. Study-wide background: Samples representing acute and convalescent COVID-19 were sourced from the United States, Italy and Spain. In each case, the material was cDNA or gDNA derived from T cells, B-cell-depleted T cells, or PBMCs.

Authors' analysis steps: The assay estimated nucleated cells by amplifying reference gene primers. Generated by immunoSEQ multiplex PCR, the TCRdb table keeps only in-frame clones and is missing some. That table supplies the V and J calls and clone size; D and trimming were determined from the DNA. The repertoire holds 70,000 to 90,000 clones, 65% to 90% seen once, with around 4.1% in the top ten. Germline CDR1 LNHDA, CDR2 SQIVND (reference sequence). Losses at the gene ends were 5 bases for V and 4 bases for J; bases not matched to a gene: 6. The CDR3 consists of 16 residues. The TCR sequence derives from a man in his 60s with acute or convalescent COVID-19. Sequencing was done on a sample of peripheral blood. The V and J genes are TRBV19 and TRBJ2-5; TRBD2 agrees at 14 bases. The DNA of the CDR3 is TGTGCCAGTAGTTCCGGACTAGCGGGAGGCCCAGAGACCCAGTACTTC. This codes for CASSSGLAGGPETQYF.